This TCR beta chain was sequenced in a study of CD8+CD57+ T cells in acquired aplastic anemia. The V and J ends lost 0 bases and 2 bases, in that order; junction bases with no gene match: 8. Germline V gene data show CDR1 as MGHRA and CDR2 as YSYEKL. The CDR3 sequence is 17 residues long. Genomic DNA, the template, was used for profiling of the TCR beta VDJ and CDR3. TCRdb analysed the reads with MiXCR anew, one entry per CDR3 protein. The data contain 400,000 to 500,000 distinct CDR3 sequences, 55% to 70% of them seen just once; the ten biggest clones take up 3% to 5%. A single count supports this clonotype. Its antigen is currently unknown. Findings of the study overall: A set of around 30 CD8+ CDR3 sequences was shared between patients and controls, and these sequences appeared highly expressed in patients.

The sample consisted of sorted CD4+, CD8+, or CD8+CD57+ T cells (not recorded which) from PBMCs. The J gene is TRBJ2-3, the V gene TRBV4-1; 7 nucleotides align to TRBD2. The TCR sequence derives from a human donor in good health, serving as a control. CDR3 DNA sequence: TGCGCCAGCAGCCAAGATATGGCCGGGACTAACACAGATACGCAGTATTTT. Protein: CASSQDMAGTNTDTQYF.